The present TCR beta chain was sequenced within a study of vaccination effects on CD4 cells after COVID-19. Study conclusions and caveats: There was only 1 of 255 vaccine-induced clones in healthy vaccinees that cross-reacted with common cold coronaviruses. Among infection- and vaccine-induced clones, marked clonal contraction occurred late after vaccination.

Produced via immunoSEQ multiplex PCR; TCRdb's table is partial and in-frame only. The sample contains over 25,000 clones, 80% to 90% of which appear only once. V shed 6 bases and J shed 3 bases, with 6 bases lying between them. Germline V gene data show CDR1 as MRHNA and CDR2 as SNTAGT. This CDR3 has 13 amino acids. There are a few counts of this clone. No antigen is known for it. Expansion with viral peptide pools was applied to antigen-specific CD4+ T cells by the ViraFEST assay prior to sequencing. Subsequent to roughly 9 days of culture, CD4+ T cells were isolated. Participants were vaccinated with two doses of either the BNT162b2 or mRNA-1273 vaccine. Two million PBMC per well received approximately 10 IU/ml IL-2 and around 9.8 ug/ml peptides in culture.

This sequence was found in a human donor who received a COVID-19 vaccine. Some clones in this sample may be carry-over from other donors' samples. The V gene is TRBV6-4, the J gene TRBJ1-6; D possibly corresponds to TRBD1 (6 bases). The material was CD4+ T cells from PBMCs cultured with HCoV-NL63 spike peptides, obtained after COVID-19 vaccination. CDR3 loop: CASRQGYNSPLHF. The CDR3, as DNA: TGTGCCAGCAGACAGGGCTATAATTCACCCCTCCACTTT.